The next 13 T cell receptor beta chains were all read from a single sample in a study of blood T cell repertoires in COVID-19. Profiling relied on immunoSEQ multiplex PCR, and the TCRdb table lists in-frame clones only, not all of them. Of 150,000 to 200,000 clones in the sample, around nine tenths are singletons; the top ten hold less than 6.5%. Material for sequencing was peripheral blood. The receptors were sampled from a human donor in a cohort sampled during active COVID-19.

This sequence joins TRBV6-5 and TRBJ1-6; 7 positions match TRBD1. Unmatched junction bases numbered 5, after V lost 2 bases and J lost 7 bases. The CDR3 consists of 15 residues. Germline V CDR1 and CDR2: MNHEY, SVGAGI. CDR3 region: CASSYDRAWNSPLHF. CDR3 DNA: TGTGCCAGCAGTTACGACAGGGCCTGGAATTCACCCCTCCACTTT.

This rearrangement joins TRBV2 to TRBJ2-5; D may be TRBD2 (6 bases). V was trimmed by 5 bases and J by 1 base, leaving 11 bases between them. Germline CDR1 is SNHLY and CDR2 is FYNNEI. The CDR3 is made up of 14 amino acids. The CDR3 sequence is CASSSTGLQETQYF. In DNA, the CDR3 is TGTGCCAGCAGTTCGACGGGACTCCAAGAGACCCAGTACTTC.

The genes are TRBV3-1 (or the pseudogene TRBV3-2) and TRBJ2-2, with a tentative D call TRBD2 (6 bases). The CDR3 is 16 residues long. In germline, CDR1 is LGHDT, CDR2 YNNKEL (reference sequence). V lost 0 bases and J 0 bases, leaving 8 bases between the germline ends. The CDR3 sequence: CASSQDAGPNTGELFF. Written as DNA, the CDR3 is TGTGCCAGCAGCCAAGATGCGGGGCCGAACACCGGGGAGCTGTTTTTT.

The gene calls are TRBV9 and TRBJ2-7; 7 nucleotides line up with TRBD2. The V gene end was trimmed by 3 bases and the J gene end by 2 bases; junction bases not matched to a gene: 5. This CDR3 region has 14 residues. Germline CDR1 is SGDLS and CDR2 is YYNGEE. The CDR3 sequence: CASSGGLDAYEQYF. CDR3 DNA sequence: TGTGCCAGCAGCGGCGGACTAGACGCCTACGAGCAGTACTTC.

The chain uses TRBV5-4 and TRBJ2-7; 9 positions agree with TRBD1. This CDR3 has 14 amino acids. The germline CDR1 and CDR2 sequences are SGHNT and YYREEE (reference sequence). The J segment lost 7 bases and the V segment lost 3 bases, leaving 8 bases of the junction unmatched. CDR3 sequence: CASSYRGRSGEQYF. The DNA of the CDR3 is TGTGCCAGCAGCTACAGGGGGCGGTCGGGTGAGCAGTACTTC.

This clone was counted once. The chain joins TRBV4-1 to TRBJ1-2, with D unresolved. V lost 0 bases to trimming and J lost 8 bases, with 7 bases between them. From germline, CDR1 is MGHRA and CDR2 YSYEKL. The CDR3 is made up of 12 amino acids. DNA for the CDR3: TGCGCCAGCAGCCAAGATCATGAGGGCTACACCTTC. Its translation is CASSQDHEGYTF.

The V call is TRBV4-2, the J call TRBJ2-3, with 13 bases lining up with TRBD2. CDR3 size: 18 residues. Germline CDR1 LGHNA, CDR2 YNFKEQ. V dropped 2 bases and J dropped 4; count of bases not matched to a gene: 9. The CDR3 nucleotides read TGTGCCAGCAGCCAATACGCCGGGACTAGCGGGGAGCCAGATACGCAGTATTTT. This gives the protein CASSQYAGTSGEPDTQYF.

The V call is TRBV11-3, the J call TRBJ2-7; weak D call: TRBD1 (6 bases). CDR3 size: 13 residues. V was clipped by 5 bases and J by 3 bases, with 11 bases between them. Looked up from germline, CDR1 is SGHNT and CDR2 is YENEEA. CDR3 in amino acids: CASSQGHLYEQYF. The CDR3 bases are TGTGCCAGCAGCCAGGGACACCTCTACGAGCAGTACTTC.

The gene calls are TRBV7-9 and TRBJ1-1; D remains unclear. The CDR3 is made up of 14 amino acids. Trimming left V 5 bases short and J 0 bases short, with 10 bases between. Germline V gene data show CDR1 as SEHNR and CDR2 as FQNEAQ (reference sequence). Here the CDR3 DNA reads TGTGCCAGCAGCCCACAGCTTTTGAACACTGAAGCTTTCTTT. It is translated as CASSPQLLNTEAFF.

The V and J genes are TRBV6-5 and TRBJ2-5, with D hard to call. CDR1 is MNHEY and CDR2 is SVGAGI in the germline V gene. With 5 bases removed from V and 5 bases from J, the gap between germline ends came to 9 bases. The CDR3 extends over 12 amino acids. CDR3 sequence reads: CASSQTRETQYF. CDR3 DNA sequence: TGTGCCAGCAGTCAGACAAGGGAGACCCAGTACTTC.

The CDR3 DNA sequence: TGTGCCAGTAGTATAATCTCGGGACAGGGGAACACTGAAGCTTTCTTT. It specifies CASSIISGQGNTEAFF. The J gene is TRBJ1-1, the V gene TRBV19, with 9 bases matching TRBD1. Germline V gives CDR1 LNHDA, CDR2 SQIVND (reference sequence). The CDR3 extends over 16 amino acids. V was pared by 2 bases and J by 1 base, with 5 bases of the junction left unmatched.

The V call is TRBV6-5, the J call TRBJ2-7; the match to TRBD1 covers 7 bases. This CDR3 contains 14 residues. The J segment lost 2 bases and the V segment lost 7 bases, leaving 8 bases of the junction unmatched. In germline, CDR1 is MNHEY, CDR2 SVGAGI. CDR3 coding DNA: TGTGCCAGCATGTCGAGGGGGCTTACCTACGAGCAGTACTTC. Its translation is CASMSRGLTYEQYF.

The DNA for the CDR3 is TGTGCCAGCAGTTTGGGGCAGGGCCTTGAAGCTTTCTTT. This sequence encodes CASSLGQGLEAFF. V and J are TRBV27 and TRBJ1-1; tentative D call: TRBD1 (5 bases). CDR1 is MNHEY and CDR2 is SMNVEV in the germline V gene (reference sequence). V gave up 3 bases and J gave up 7 bases, with 12 bases separating them. The CDR3 totals 13 residues.